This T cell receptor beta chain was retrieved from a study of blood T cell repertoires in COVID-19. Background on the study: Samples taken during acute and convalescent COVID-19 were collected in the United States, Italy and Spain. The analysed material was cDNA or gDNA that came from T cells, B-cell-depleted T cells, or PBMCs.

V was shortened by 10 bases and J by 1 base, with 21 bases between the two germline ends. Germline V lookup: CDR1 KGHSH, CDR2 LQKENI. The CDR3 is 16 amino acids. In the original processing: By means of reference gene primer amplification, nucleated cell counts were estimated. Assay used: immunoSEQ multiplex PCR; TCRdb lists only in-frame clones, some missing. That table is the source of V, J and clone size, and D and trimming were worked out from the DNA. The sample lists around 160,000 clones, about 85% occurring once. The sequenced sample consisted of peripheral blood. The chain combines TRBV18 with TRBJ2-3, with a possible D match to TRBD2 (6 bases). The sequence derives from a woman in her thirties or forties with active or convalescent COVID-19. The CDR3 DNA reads TGTGCCAATAGGAGGGTAGATCGGGTCGGCACAGATACGCAGTATTTT. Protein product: CANRRVDRVGTDTQYF.